Sequencing of this T cell receptor beta chain was carried out in a study of neurological immune-mediated disorders. Study-wide results and limits: The absence of any CDR3 amino acid sequence shared by expanded clones across subjects suggests that repertoires were private in all groups.

By 5'RACE with 10-nucleotide random UMIs, the cDNA was made. Every sequencing run generated in excess of 180 million TCR-beta sequences. These sequences covered 15-18 subjects. TCRdb analysed the 5' RACE reads with MiXCR anew, one entry per CDR3 protein. The sample holds fewer than 55,000 distinct CDR3 sequences; 6% to 7% are singletons and the top ten take around 0.6%. The sorted libraries started from around 970,000 CD4+ or CD8+ T cells. This CDR3 region has 14 residues. Per germline, CDR1 MNHEY and CDR2 SVGAGI. V lost 2 bases and J 7 bases, leaving 12 bases between the germline ends. This clonotype was counted many times. No antigen is known for it.

The chain employs TRBV6-5 and TRBJ2-1; D is perhaps TRBD2 (5 bases). Sequencing used CD4+ T cells from blood. The origin of this receptor is a woman in her 40s in good health. The CDR3 loop reads CASSYGKRGNEQFF. In nucleotides, the CDR3 is TGTGCCAGCAGTTACGGGAAGCGAGGGAATGAGCAGTTCTTC.